These 17 T cell receptor beta chains share one sample of origin, sequenced in a study of OX40 agonist ivuxolimab in advanced cancers. Library preparation used the immunoSEQ multiplex PCR assay. This immuneACCESS table, as held by TCRdb, lists in-frame sequences with V and J called but not all clones. Of the missing ones, under half trace to an unresolved V gene in checked studies; the others have no known cause. This sample holds approximately 110,000 clones; under 95% were observed only once. The top ten hold around 0.81% of the sample. The sample consisted of CD4+ or CD8+ T cells sorted from blood, taken in a trial of the OX40 agonist ivuxolimab. The source is an adult with an advanced solid tumor such as melanoma, head and neck, liver or kidney cancer.

The chain has TRBV13 and TRBJ1-3; the D is unclear. From germline, CDR1 is PRHDT and CDR2 FYEKMQ (reference sequence). Between the trimmed V and J ends, which lost 3 bases and 0 bases, there was a span of 6 bases. The CDR3 sequence is 14 residues long. The CDR3 protein is CASSFKYSGNTIYF. CDR3 in DNA: TGTGCCAGCAGCTTTAAGTACTCTGGAAACACCATATATTTT.

The chain employs TRBV2 and TRBJ1-2; TRBD1 aligns across 7 bases. Germline loops: CDR1 SNHLY, CDR2 FYNNEI. The V segment lost 7 bases and the J segment 1 base; nucleotides outside the gene matches: 9. The CDR3 is made up of 15 amino acids. CDR3 sequence (DNA): TGTGCCAGCATCCCCGGGACAGCTAATAACTATGGCTACACCTTC. Encoded protein: CASIPGTANNYGYTF. Complete variable domain (other parts from reference TRBV2 and TRBJ1-2): EPEVTQTPSHQVTQMGQEVILRCVPISNHLYFYWYRQILGQKVEFLVSFYNNEISEKSEIFDDQFSVERPDGSNFTLKIRSTKLEDSAMYFCASIPGTANNYGYTFGSGTRLTVV.

The chain combines TRBV5-5 with TRBJ1-3; D call uncertain. Germline-derived CDR1 and CDR2 are SGHKS and YYEKEE (reference sequence). Deletions cut 6 bases from V and 2 bases from J, with 12 bases between. The CDR3 sequence is 14 residues long. The CDR3 loop reads CASNLGFPGNTIYF. The CDR3, as DNA: TGTGCCAGCAATCTGGGTTTTCCTGGAAACACCATATATTTT. Filled out from reference TRBV5-5 and TRBJ1-3, the complete variable domain reads DAGVTQSPTHLIKTRGQQVTLRCSPISGHKSVSWYQQVLGQGPQFIFQYYEKEERGRGNFPDRFSARQFPNYSSELNVNALLLGDSALYLCASNLGFPGNTIYFGEGSWLTVV.

The genes are TRBV6-6 and TRBJ1-4; 9 bases map to TRBD1. Germline lookup yields CDR1 MNHNY and CDR2 SVGAGI (reference sequence). The CDR3 spans 15 residues. After removal of 5 bases from V and 5 bases from J, the junction contained 6 bases not matched to a gene. For the CDR3, the DNA is TGTGCCAGCAGTCGCCCCGGGACAGGGAATGAAAAACTGTTTTTT. As protein: CASSRPGTGNEKLFF.

This chain uses TRBV7-2 with TRBJ1-1, with D possibly TRBD1 on 5 matching bases. Germline CDR1 and CDR2: SGHTA and FQGNSA. The CDR3 has 15 residues. V gave up 7 bases and J gave up 6 bases, with 21 bases separating them. DNA of the CDR3: TGTGCCAGCACCTCTACGGCAGGGCTGCGAGCTGAAGCTTTCTTT. It codes for CASTSTAGLRAEAFF.

V gene TRBV5-1 combines with J gene TRBJ1-1, with 7 nucleotides matching TRBD1. Germline CDR1 SGHRS, CDR2 YFSETQ. Trimming took 4 bases from V and 4 from J; bases not matched to a gene: 7. The CDR3 sequence is 14 residues long. CDR3 bases: TGCGCCAGCAGCGCTTCAGGGGGGGCCACTGAAGCTTTCTTT. Its translation: CASSASGGATEAFF.

The V gene is TRBV25-1, the J gene TRBJ2-2; D is possibly TRBD2 (5 bases). CDR1 MGHDK and CDR2 SYGVNS come from the germline V gene. This CDR3 region has 15 residues. The V and J ends lost 2 bases and 0 bases respectively, with 7 bases between them. The CDR3 region is CASSERAANTGELFF. The CDR3 DNA follows: TGTGCCAGCAGTGAAAGAGCGGCGAACACCGGGGAGCTGTTTTTT.

This clone occurred a few times. CDR3 nucleotide sequence: TGTGCCAGCAGTGGACGGATAGCGGGAGCCGCCGAGCAGTACTTC. It is translated as CASSGRIAGAAEQYF. The chain couples TRBV25-1 to TRBJ2-7; 9 bases agree with TRBD2. Germline values: CDR1 MGHDK, CDR2 SYGVNS. With 4 bases clipped from V and 6 bases from J, the junction kept 10 bases outside the gene matches. The CDR3 is made up of 15 amino acids.

This rearrangement joins TRBV7-9 to TRBJ1-3; D call uncertain. The CDR3 is 16 amino acids. The germline V and J ends were trimmed by 0 bases and 0 bases, with 9 bases remaining between them. The germline gives CDR1 SEHNR, CDR2 FQNEAQ (reference sequence). The CDR3 DNA sequence: TGTGCCAGCAGCTTAGCGGGGTCAGCCTCTGGAAACACCATATATTTT. It codes for CASSLAGSASGNTIYF.

This sequence joins TRBV27 and TRBJ2-5; TRBD2 aligns across 15 bases. The J call is in doubt because the DNA end fits TRBJ2-7 better. This CDR3 is built from 17 residues. In germline, CDR1 is MNHEY, CDR2 SMNVEV (reference sequence). The CDR3 DNA is TGTGCCAGCAGTTTATGGACTAGCGGGAGGGCCTTCTACGAGCAGTACTTC. Residues: CASSLWTSGRAFYEQYF.

DNA for the CDR3: TGTGCCTGGAGTGTCGGGGGGTCCCAAGAGACCCAGTACTTC. Residues: CAWSVGGSQETQYF. The J gene is TRBJ2-5, the V gene TRBV30; 7 nucleotides align to TRBD2. The ends lost 0 bases at V and 1 base at J; junction bases unmatched: 2. This CDR3 has 14 amino acids. Germline CDR1 and CDR2: GTSNPN and SVGIG (reference sequence).

V and J are TRBV28 and TRBJ2-6; TRBD1 matches 7 bases. The ends lost 6 bases at V and 4 bases at J; junction bases unmatched: 9. The CDR3 loop spans 16 amino acids. CDR1 and CDR2 from the germline V gene are MDHEN and SYDVKM. For the CDR3, the DNA is TGTGCCAGCAGACAAAGGACAGGTTGGGGGGCCAACGTCCTGACTTTC. As protein: CASRQRTGWGANVLTF.

V is TRBV7-8 and J is TRBJ2-2; D remains unclear. Germline CDR1 SGHVS, CDR2 FQNEAQ. The CDR3 contains 17 residues. Deletions cut 1 base from V and 5 bases from J, with 17 bases between. CDR3 nucleotides: TGTGCCAGCAGCTTAGTTGTGGGTCCCTCTGGGACCGGGGAGCTGTTTTTT. Translated, it gives CASSLVVGPSGTGELFF.

The chain carries TRBV27 and TRBJ1-1; D gene unclear. The germline V gene has CDR1 MNHEY and CDR2 SMNVEV (reference sequence). The CDR3 runs to 13 residues. V was trimmed by 9 bases and J by 4 bases, leaving 15 bases between them. CDR3 region: CASRSGQITEAFF. CDR3 DNA sequence: TGTGCCAGTCGCTCAGGCCAGATCACTGAAGCTTTCTTT.

This chain connects TRBV28 to TRBJ2-7; 8 bases align to TRBD1. The V and J ends lost 6 bases and 5 bases, in that order; junction bases with no gene match: 6. This CDR3 is built from 13 residues. Germline V gene lookup returns CDR1 MDHEN and CDR2 SYDVKM. DNA of the CDR3: TGTGCCAGCAGGAGGACAGGGATCCACGAGCAGTACTTC. This encodes CASRRTGIHEQYF.

The chain recombines TRBV28 with TRBJ2-7, with D possibly being TRBD1 or TRBD2 (5 bases each). Germline V gives CDR1 MDHEN, CDR2 SYDVKM. The germline V and J ends were trimmed by 9 bases and 4 bases, with 16 bases remaining between them. The CDR3 covers 13 residues. CDR3 nucleotides: TGTGCCAGTACGAGGGGAGAAGCGTACGAGCAGTACTTC. Its protein product is CASTRGEAYEQYF. Full variable domain (rest looked up from reference TRBV28 and TRBJ2-7): DVKVTQSSRYLVKRTGEKVFLECVQDMDHENMFWYRQDPGLGLRLIYFSYDVKMKEKGDIPEGYSVSREKKERFSLILESASTNQTSMYLCASTRGEAYEQYFGPGTRLTVT.

The V call is TRBV27, the J call TRBJ2-7, with TRBD2 matching over 7 bases. The length of the CDR3 is 15 residues. V trimming: 6 bases; J trimming: 2 bases; junction bases outside the gene matches: 10. The germline gives CDR1 MNHEY, CDR2 SMNVEV (reference sequence). The CDR3: CASRQRGLRAYEQYF. The CDR3 bases are TGTGCCAGCAGGCAGCGGGGCCTGAGGGCCTACGAGCAGTACTTC.